This T cell receptor beta chain was captured in a study of shared clonotypes between healthy human individuals. The study enrolled healthy HIV-negative adults without recent acute infections or vaccinations as donors. Each donor was a Caucasian adult residing in Nashville, Tennessee. Between the trimmed V and J ends, which lost 6 bases and 4 bases, there was a span of 15 bases. Germline V gives CDR1 MNHEY, CDR2 SMNVEV (reference sequence). This CDR3 has 14 residues. Using immunoSEQ multiplex PCR, the repertoire was profiled, and TCRdb retains in-frame clones only, with some absent. This repertoire shows over a million clones, under 80% found once; its top ten account for around 1.5%. The study's findings and limits: Between a handful of donors, naive CD4 clonotypes were shared at a level of roughly 5.5%.

This clone showed up just a few times. Its target is unknown. The rearrangement uses TRBV27 and TRBJ2-5; D perhaps matches TRBD2 (5 bases). The TCR sequence derives from a young man in good health. The specimen sequenced was memory CD4+ T cells sorted from blood. The subset here: CD45RA-negative fraction. CDR3 DNA: TGTGCCAGCAGATTAATACGGACTGCAGAGACCCAGTACTTC. Protein: CASRLIRTAETQYF.